Listed below are T cell receptor beta chains from one sample, sequenced in a study of OX40 agonist ivuxolimab in advanced cancers. Assay: immunoSEQ multiplex PCR; the TCRdb copy retains only in-frame clones and omits some. The sample includes some 60,000 clones, approximately 94% of them seen just once. The sample consisted of CD4+ or CD8+ T cells sorted from blood, taken in a trial of the OX40 agonist ivuxolimab. These receptors were taken from an adult with an advanced solid tumor such as melanoma, head and neck, liver or kidney cancer. Each CDR3 is given with its conserved first and last residue. Fields, in order: clone size, V gene, D gene, J gene, CDR3 protein, CDR3 DNA. The D gene is left open where the match is weak. Rows may omit the clone size; those that give it use once, few, many or a size class.

.,TRBV11-3,.,TRBJ2-1,CASSPYRFIEQFF,TGTGCCAGCAGCCCATATAGATTTATTGAGCAGTTCTTC
.,TRBV10-3,TRBD1,TRBJ2-7,CAISESGQGRSYEQYF,TGTGCCATCAGTGAGTCGGGACAGGGGCGCTCCTACGAGCAGTACTTC
.,TRBV2,.,TRBJ2-7,CASSVGWGRASYEQYF,TGTGCCAGCAGTGTGGGATGGGGACGGGCCTCCTACGAGCAGTACTTC
.,TRBV5-6,.,TRBJ1-1,CASSSWRVSTEAFF,TGTGCCAGCAGCTCCTGGAGGGTGAGCACTGAAGCTTTCTTT
.,TRBV7-9,.,TRBJ2-5,CASSLERYQETQYF,TGTGCCAGCAGCCTCGAGAGATACCAAGAGACCCAGTACTTC
few,TRBV7-9,.,TRBJ1-3,CASSFGQFSGNTIYF,TGTGCCAGCAGCTTCGGGCAGTTCTCTGGAAACACCATATATTTT
.,TRBV23-1,.,TRBJ2-7,CASPRTYEQYF,TGCGCCAGCCCCCGCACCTACGAGCAGTACTTC
.,TRBV7-6,.,TRBJ2-4,CASSSSGNIQYF,TGTGCCAGCAGCTCTAGTGGGAACATTCAGTACTTC
.,TRBV6-1,.,TRBJ2-7,CASSEARWSEQYF,TGTGCCAGCAGTGAAGCGAGGTGGAGTGAGCAGTACTTC
.,TRBV7-9,.,TRBJ1-3,CASSSGPRWYF,TGTGCCAGCAGCTCAGGACCCCGGTGGTATTTT
.,TRBV6-5,.,TRBJ2-7,CASGNRPYEQYF,TGTGCCAGCGGGAATAGACCCTACGAGCAGTACTTC
.,TRBV9,TRBD1,TRBJ1-2,CASSVDGTAFYGYTF,TGTGCCAGCAGCGTAGACGGGACAGCGTTCTATGGCTACACCTTC
.,TRBV9,TRBD2,TRBJ2-3,CASSVTSGVSDTQYF,TGTGCCAGCAGCGTCACTAGCGGGGTTTCAGATACGCAGTATTTT
.,TRBV7-9,.,TRBJ2-5,CASSSLGAQGDGETQYF,TGTGCCAGCAGCTCACTTGGGGCTCAGGGTGATGGAGAGACCCAGTACTTC
few,TRBV7-6,.,TRBJ2-1,CASSPRIEGPANNEQFF,TGTGCCAGCAGCCCCAGGATTGAAGGACCCGCTAACAATGAGCAGTTCTTC
.,TRBV27,TRBD1,TRBJ2-7,CASLPSGTGSYEQYF,TGTGCCAGCCTCCCATCCGGGACAGGATCCTACGAGCAGTACTTC
.,TRBV27,TRBD1,TRBJ2-1,CASSLTDRGRSNEQFF,TGTGCCAGCAGTTTAACCGACAGGGGCCGTAGCAATGAGCAGTTCTTC
.,TRBV29-1,.,TRBJ1-1,CSVDGPREPEAFF,TGCAGCGTTGATGGACCCCGGGAACCTGAAGCTTTCTTT
.,TRBV18,TRBD2,TRBJ2-7,CASSSPVAGLTYEQYF,TGTGCCAGCTCATCCCCGGTAGCGGGCCTCACCTACGAGCAGTACTTC
.,TRBV7-2,.,TRBJ2-7,CASSNQGVGSQGINEQYF,TGTGCCAGCAGCAATCAGGGTGTTGGTAGTCAGGGTATCAACGAGCAGTACTTC
.,TRBV7-3,TRBD1,TRBJ2-5,CASSLRTGEQETQYF,TGTGCCAGCAGCTTAAGGACAGGGGAACAAGAGACCCAGTACTTC
.,TRBV9,.,TRBJ2-7,CASSVEINYEQYF,TGTGCCAGCAGCGTAGAAATCAACTACGAGCAGTACTTC
.,TRBV5-1,.,TRBJ1-1,CASRKDGMNTEAFF,TGCGCCAGCAGAAAGGACGGGATGAACACTGAAGCTTTCTTT
.,TRBV4-3,TRBD2,TRBJ2-7,CASSQGASGSYEQYF,TGCGCCAGCAGCCAGGGGGCTAGCGGGAGCTACGAGCAGTACTTC
.,TRBV11-2,TRBD2,TRBJ2-7,CASSLGGGSYEQYF,TGTGCCAGCAGCTTAGGCGGGGGATCCTACGAGCAGTACTTC
.,TRBV4-2,.,TRBJ2-1,CASSLTDSVYNEQFF,TGTGCCAGCAGCCTAACCGACAGCGTATACAATGAGCAGTTCTTC
.,TRBV19,.,TRBJ2-1,CASSPNPMTTPGNEQFF,TGTGCCAGTAGTCCAAACCCGATGACGACCCCGGGCAATGAGCAGTTCTTC
.,TRBV11-2,.,TRBJ2-7,CASSLGTDYEQYF,TGTGCCAGCAGCTTGGGGACTGACTACGAGCAGTACTTC
.,TRBV9,.,TRBJ2-2,CASSPLTLRVDAGELFF,TGTGCCAGCAGCCCCCTAACACTCAGGGTGGACGCCGGGGAGCTGTTTTTT
.,TRBV7-9,TRBD2,TRBJ2-7,CASRPPSGYSSYEQYF,TGTGCCAGCAGACCGCCTAGCGGGTACAGCTCCTACGAGCAGTACTTC
.,TRBV14,TRBD1,TRBJ2-1,CASRRTGNSYNEQFF,TGTGCCAGCAGGAGGACAGGGAATTCTTACAATGAGCAGTTCTTC
.,TRBV2,.,TRBJ1-5,CASSEWRDSNQPQHF,TGTGCCAGCAGTGAATGGAGAGATAGCAATCAGCCCCAGCATTTT
.,TRBV9,TRBD1,TRBJ1-1,CASSSLDRAAEAFF,TGTGCCAGCAGCTCCTTGGACAGGGCGGCTGAAGCTTTCTTT
.,TRBV9,TRBD2,TRBJ2-7,CASSPPQGLASEQYF,TGTGCCAGCAGCCCCCCCCAGGGACTAGCATCCGAGCAGTACTTC
.,TRBV5-1,.,TRBJ2-7,CASSLIGGREQYF,TGCGCCAGCAGCCTGATCGGGGGACGCGAGCAGTACTTC
.,TRBV9,.,TRBJ2-7,CASSVIPTYEQYF,TGTGCCAGCAGCGTAATACCTACGTACGAGCAGTACTTC
.,TRBV5-1,.,TRBJ2-3,CASSGGETSTDTQYF,TGCGCCAGCAGCGGAGGGGAGACTAGCACAGATACGCAGTATTTT
.,TRBV28,.,TRBJ2-7,CASTFNSYEQYF,TGTGCCAGCACCTTTAATAGCTACGAGCAGTACTTC
.,TRBV14,.,TRBJ2-7,CASSQDSVGGGGQYF,TGTGCCAGCAGCCAAGATTCGGTCGGCGGAGGGGGGCAGTACTTC
.,TRBV7-9,TRBD1,TRBJ2-3,CASFSPGGTDTQYF,TGTGCCAGCTTCAGTCCAGGGGGAACAGATACGCAGTATTTT
.,TRBV9,TRBD2,TRBJ2-1,CASSPSGPNNEQFF,TGTGCCAGCAGTCCTAGCGGGCCAAACAATGAGCAGTTCTTC
.,TRBV2,.,TRBJ2-2,CASSDPGESGELFF,TGTGCCAGCAGTGACCCCGGTGAGTCCGGGGAGCTGTTTTTT
.,TRBV7-8,.,TRBJ2-7,CASSLGGGYEQYF,TGTGCCAGCAGCTTAGGTGGAGGTTACGAGCAGTACTTC
.,TRBV6-5,TRBD1,TRBJ1-2,CASSYSRTGPINGYTF,TGTGCCAGCAGTTACTCGAGGACAGGGCCAATCAATGGCTACACCTTC
.,TRBV6-1,TRBD1,TRBJ1-3,CASRGQGSGNTIYF,TGTGCCAGCAGAGGACAGGGGTCTGGAAACACCATATATTTT
.,TRBV19,.,TRBJ2-1,CASSITPSVGNEQFF,TGTGCCAGTAGTATAACGCCTAGCGTCGGCAATGAGCAGTTCTTC
.,TRBV28,.,TRBJ1-1,CASSPLRDGNTEAFF,TGTGCCAGCAGTCCTTTACGAGACGGGAACACTGAAGCTTTCTTT
.,TRBV7-9,TRBD2,TRBJ2-1,CASSLGTSGGGDEQFF,TGTGCCAGCAGCTTGGGGACTAGCGGGGGAGGGGATGAGCAGTTCTTC
.,TRBV9,TRBD2,TRBJ2-2,CASSVAPQRGGTMGGELFF,TGTGCCAGCAGCGTAGCGCCCCAACGGGGGGGTACAATGGGCGGGGAGCTGTTTTTT
.,TRBV11-1,.,TRBJ1-2,CASSPQVDYGYTF,TGTGCCAGCAGCCCCCAGGTCGACTATGGCTACACCTTC
.,TRBV5-1,.,TRBJ2-6,CASSLYRAGANVLTF,TGCGCCAGCAGCTTGTACAGGGCCGGGGCCAACGTCCTGACTTTC
.,TRBV11-1,TRBD2,TRBJ2-7,CASSLVSSGSYEQYF,TGTGCCAGCAGCTTAGTTTCTAGCGGCTCCTACGAGCAGTACTTC
.,TRBV2,.,TRBJ1-5,CASNRVGNQPQHF,TGTGCCAGTAACAGGGTGGGCAATCAGCCCCAGCATTTT
many,TRBV6-5,.,TRBJ2-2,CASSYLGGRGELFF,TGTGCCAGCAGTTATTTAGGGGGGCGCGGGGAGCTGTTTTTT
.,TRBV14,.,TRBJ2-7,CASSQRYGPSSYEQYF,TGTGCCAGCAGCCAAAGATACGGGCCAAGCTCCTACGAGCAGTACTTC
.,TRBV6-1,TRBD1,TRBJ2-7,CASRADRERDEQYF,TGTGCCAGCAGAGCAGACAGGGAGCGCGACGAGCAGTACTTC
.,TRBV4-2,.,TRBJ2-1,CASSQEGSSSSYNEQFF,TGTGCCAGCAGCCAAGAGGGCTCATCAAGCTCCTACAATGAGCAGTTCTTC
once,TRBV19,TRBD1,TRBJ1-1,CASRIIGGGMGNTEAFF,TGTGCCAGTAGAATTATAGGAGGGGGCATGGGGAACACTGAAGCTTTCTTT
.,TRBV11-2,.,TRBJ2-7,CASSLGPSSYEQYF,TGTGCCAGCAGCTTAGGCCCCAGCTCCTACGAGCAGTACTTC